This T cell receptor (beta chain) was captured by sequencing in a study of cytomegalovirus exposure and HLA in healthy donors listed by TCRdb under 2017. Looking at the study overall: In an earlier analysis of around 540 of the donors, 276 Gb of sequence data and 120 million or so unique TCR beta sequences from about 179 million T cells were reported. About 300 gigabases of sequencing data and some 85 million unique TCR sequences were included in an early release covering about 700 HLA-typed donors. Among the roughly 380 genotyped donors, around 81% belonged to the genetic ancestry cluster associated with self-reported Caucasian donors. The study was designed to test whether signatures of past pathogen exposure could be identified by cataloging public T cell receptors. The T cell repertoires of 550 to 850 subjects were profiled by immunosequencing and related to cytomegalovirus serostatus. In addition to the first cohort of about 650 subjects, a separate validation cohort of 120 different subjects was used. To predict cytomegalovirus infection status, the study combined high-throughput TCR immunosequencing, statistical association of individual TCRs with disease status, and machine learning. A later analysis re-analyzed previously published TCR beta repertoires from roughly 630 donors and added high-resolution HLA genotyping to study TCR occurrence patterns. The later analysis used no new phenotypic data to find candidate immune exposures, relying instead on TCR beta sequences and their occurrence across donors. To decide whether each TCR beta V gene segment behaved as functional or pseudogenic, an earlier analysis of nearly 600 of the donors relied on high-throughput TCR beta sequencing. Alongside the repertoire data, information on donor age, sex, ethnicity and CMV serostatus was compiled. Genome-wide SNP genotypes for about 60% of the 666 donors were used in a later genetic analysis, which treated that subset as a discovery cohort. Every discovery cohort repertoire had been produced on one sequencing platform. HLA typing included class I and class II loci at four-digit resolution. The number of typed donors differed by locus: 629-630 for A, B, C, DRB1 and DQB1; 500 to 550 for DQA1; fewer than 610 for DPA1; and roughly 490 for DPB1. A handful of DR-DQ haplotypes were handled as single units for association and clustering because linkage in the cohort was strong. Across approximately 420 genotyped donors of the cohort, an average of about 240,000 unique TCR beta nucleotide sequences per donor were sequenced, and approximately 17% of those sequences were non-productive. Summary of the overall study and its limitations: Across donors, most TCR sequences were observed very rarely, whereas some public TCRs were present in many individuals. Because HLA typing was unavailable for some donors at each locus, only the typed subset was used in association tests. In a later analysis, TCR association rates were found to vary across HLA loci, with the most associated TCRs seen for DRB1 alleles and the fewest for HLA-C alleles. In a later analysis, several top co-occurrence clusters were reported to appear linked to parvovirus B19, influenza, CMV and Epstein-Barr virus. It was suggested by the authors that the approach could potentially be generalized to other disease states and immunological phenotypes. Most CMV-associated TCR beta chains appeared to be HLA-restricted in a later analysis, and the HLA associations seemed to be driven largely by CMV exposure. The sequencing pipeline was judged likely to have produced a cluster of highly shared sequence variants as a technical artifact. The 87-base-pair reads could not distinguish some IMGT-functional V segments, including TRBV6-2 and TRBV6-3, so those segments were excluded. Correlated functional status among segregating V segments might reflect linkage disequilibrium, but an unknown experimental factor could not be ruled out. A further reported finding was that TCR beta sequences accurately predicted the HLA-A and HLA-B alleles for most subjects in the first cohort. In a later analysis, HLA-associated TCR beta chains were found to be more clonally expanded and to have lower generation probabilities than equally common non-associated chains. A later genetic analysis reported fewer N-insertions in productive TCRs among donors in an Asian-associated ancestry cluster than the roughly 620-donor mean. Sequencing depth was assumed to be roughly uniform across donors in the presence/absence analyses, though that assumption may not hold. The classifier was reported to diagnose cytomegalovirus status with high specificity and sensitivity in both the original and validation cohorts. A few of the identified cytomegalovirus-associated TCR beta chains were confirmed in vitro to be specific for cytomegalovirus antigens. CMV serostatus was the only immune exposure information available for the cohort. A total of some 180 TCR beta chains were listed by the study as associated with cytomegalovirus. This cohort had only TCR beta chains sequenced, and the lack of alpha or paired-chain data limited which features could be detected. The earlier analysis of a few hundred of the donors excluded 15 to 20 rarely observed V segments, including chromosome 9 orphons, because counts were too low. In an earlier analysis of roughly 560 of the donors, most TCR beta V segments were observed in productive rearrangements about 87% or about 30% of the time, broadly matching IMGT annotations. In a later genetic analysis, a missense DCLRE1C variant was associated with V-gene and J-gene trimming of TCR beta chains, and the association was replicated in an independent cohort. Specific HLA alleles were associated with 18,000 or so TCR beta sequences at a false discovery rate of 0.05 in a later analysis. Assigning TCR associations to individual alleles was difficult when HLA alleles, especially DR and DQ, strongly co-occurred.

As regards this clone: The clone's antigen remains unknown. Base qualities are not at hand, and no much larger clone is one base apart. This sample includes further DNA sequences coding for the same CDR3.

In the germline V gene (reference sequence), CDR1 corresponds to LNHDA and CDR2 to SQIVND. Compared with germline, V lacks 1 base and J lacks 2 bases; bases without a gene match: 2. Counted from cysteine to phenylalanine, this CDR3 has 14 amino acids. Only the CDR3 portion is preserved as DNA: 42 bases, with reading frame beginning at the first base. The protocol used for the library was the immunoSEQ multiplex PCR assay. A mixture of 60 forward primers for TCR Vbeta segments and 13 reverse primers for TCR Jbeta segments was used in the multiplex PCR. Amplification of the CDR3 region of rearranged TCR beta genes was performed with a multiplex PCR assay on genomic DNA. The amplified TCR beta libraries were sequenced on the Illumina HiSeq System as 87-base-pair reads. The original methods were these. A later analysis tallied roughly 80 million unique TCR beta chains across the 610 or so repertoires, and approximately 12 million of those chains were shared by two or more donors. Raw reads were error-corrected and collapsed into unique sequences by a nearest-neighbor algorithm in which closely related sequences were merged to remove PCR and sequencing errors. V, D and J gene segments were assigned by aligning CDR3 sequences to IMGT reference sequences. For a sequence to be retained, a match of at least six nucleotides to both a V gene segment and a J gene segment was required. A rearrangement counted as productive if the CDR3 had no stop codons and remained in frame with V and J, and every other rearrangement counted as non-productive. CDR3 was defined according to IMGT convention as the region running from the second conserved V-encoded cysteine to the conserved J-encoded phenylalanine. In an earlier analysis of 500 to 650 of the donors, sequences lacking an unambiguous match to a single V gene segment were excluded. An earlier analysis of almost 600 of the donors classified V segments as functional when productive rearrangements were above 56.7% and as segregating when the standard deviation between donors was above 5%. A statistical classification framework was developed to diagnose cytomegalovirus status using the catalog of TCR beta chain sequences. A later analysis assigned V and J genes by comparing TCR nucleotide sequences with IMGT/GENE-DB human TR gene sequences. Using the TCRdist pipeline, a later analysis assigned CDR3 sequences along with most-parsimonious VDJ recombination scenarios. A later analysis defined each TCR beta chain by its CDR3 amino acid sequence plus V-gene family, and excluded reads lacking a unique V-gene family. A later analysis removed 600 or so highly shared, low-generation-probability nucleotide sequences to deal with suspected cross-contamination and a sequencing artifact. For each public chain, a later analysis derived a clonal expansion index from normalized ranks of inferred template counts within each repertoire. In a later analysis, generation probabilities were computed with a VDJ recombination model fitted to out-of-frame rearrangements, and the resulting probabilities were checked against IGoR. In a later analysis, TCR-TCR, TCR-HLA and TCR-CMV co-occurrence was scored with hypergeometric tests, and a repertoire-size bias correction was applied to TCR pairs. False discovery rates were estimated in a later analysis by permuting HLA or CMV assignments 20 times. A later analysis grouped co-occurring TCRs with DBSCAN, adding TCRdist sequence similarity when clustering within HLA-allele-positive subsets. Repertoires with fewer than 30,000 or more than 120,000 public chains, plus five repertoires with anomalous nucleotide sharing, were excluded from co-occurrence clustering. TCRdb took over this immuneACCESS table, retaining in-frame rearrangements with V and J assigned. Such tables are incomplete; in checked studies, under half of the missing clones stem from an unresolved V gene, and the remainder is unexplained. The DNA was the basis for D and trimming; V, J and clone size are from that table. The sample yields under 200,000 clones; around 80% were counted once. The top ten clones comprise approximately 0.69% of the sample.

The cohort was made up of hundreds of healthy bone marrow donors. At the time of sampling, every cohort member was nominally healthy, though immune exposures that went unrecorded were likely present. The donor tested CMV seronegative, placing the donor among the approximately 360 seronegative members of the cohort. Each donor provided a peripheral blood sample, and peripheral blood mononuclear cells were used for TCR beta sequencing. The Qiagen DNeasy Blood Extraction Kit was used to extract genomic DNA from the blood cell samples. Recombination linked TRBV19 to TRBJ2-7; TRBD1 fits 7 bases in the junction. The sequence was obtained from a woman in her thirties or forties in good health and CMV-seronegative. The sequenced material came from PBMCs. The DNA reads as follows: TGTGCCAGTAGTATAGGGACAGGTACCTACGAGCAGTACTTC. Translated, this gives CASSIGTGTYEQYF.